This TCR beta chain was identified in a study of fetal regulatory T cell absence and autoimmunity. The CDR3 contains 12 residues. Trimming removed 7 bases from V and 4 bases from J, with 14 bases in between. The germline V gene encodes CDR1 SQVTM and CDR2 ANQGSEA. Produced via immunoSEQ multiplex PCR; TCRdb's table is partial and in-frame only. The table includes some 87,000 clones, about two thirds detected once. By sample share, this clone is medium-sized. This chain uses TRBV29-1 with TRBJ2-7; perhaps D is TRBD1 or TRBD2 (7 bases each). The sequence derives from a male donor with IPEX syndrome. The specimen was pancreas tissue. Written as DNA, the CDR3 is TGCAGCGCTACAGGGGAGGGTTACGAGCAGTACTTC. This gives the protein CSATGEGYEQYF.